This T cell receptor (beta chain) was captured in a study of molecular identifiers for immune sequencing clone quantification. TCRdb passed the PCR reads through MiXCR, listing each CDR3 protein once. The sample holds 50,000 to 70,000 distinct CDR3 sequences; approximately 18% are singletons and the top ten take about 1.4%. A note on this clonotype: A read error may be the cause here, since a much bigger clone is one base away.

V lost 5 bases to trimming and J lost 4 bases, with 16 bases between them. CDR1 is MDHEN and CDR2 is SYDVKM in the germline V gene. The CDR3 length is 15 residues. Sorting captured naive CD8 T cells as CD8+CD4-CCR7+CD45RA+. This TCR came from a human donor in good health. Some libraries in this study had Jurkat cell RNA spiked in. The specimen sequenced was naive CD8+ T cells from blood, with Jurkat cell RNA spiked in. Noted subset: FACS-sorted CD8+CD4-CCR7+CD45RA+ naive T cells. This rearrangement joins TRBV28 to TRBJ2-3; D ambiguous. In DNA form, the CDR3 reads TGTGCCAGCAGTGCCCCGGTACAGAGTTCAGATACGCAGTATTTT. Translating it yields CASSAPVQSSDTQYF.